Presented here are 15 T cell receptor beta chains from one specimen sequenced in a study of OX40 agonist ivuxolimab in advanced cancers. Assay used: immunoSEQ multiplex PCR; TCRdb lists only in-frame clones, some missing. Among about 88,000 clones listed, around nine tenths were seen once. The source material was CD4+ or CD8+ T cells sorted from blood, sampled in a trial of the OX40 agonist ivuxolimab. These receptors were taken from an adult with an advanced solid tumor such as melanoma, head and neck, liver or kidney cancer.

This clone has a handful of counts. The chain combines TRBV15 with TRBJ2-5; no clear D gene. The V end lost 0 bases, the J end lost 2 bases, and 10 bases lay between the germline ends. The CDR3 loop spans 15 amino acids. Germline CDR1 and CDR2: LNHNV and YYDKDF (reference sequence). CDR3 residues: CATSRELTPQETQYF. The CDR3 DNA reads TGTGCCACCAGCAGAGAACTGACACCTCAAGAGACCCAGTACTTC.

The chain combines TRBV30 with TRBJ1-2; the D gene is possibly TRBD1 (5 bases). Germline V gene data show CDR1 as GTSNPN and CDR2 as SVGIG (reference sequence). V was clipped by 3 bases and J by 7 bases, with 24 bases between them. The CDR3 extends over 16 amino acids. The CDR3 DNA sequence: TGTGCCTGGAGAAGTTGGATGCGGGGGATTTTAGGTGGCTACACCTTC. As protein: CAWRSWMRGILGGYTF.

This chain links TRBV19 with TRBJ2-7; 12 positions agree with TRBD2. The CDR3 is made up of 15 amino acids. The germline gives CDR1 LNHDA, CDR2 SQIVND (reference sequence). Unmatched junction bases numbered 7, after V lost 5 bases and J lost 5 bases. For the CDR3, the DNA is TGTGCCAGTAGTGAGACTAGCGGGAGTTTCCACGAGCAGTACTTC. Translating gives CASSETSGSFHEQYF.

This CDR3 is CASSRLTSSHGELFF. CDR3 in DNA: TGTGCCAGCAGCCGACTGACTAGCTCCCACGGGGAGCTGTTTTTT. The V and J genes are TRBV9 and TRBJ2-2; TRBD2 matches at 7 bases. The CDR3 covers 15 residues. Looked up from germline, CDR1 is SGDLS and CDR2 is YYNGEE. J lost 7 bases, V lost 4 bases, and 10 bases had no gene match.

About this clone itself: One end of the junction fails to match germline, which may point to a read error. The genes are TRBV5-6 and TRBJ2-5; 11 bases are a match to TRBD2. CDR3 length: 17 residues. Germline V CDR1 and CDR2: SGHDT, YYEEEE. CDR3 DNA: TGTGCCAGCAGCTCTCTAGCGGGAGGACCCTCTCAAGAGATCCAGTACTTC. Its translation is CASSSLAGGPSQEIQYF. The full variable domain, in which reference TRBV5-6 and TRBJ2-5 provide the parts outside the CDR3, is DAGVTQSPTHLIKTRGQQVTLRCSPKSGHDTVSWYQQALGQGPQFIFQYYEEEERQRGNFPDRFSGHQFPNYSSELNVNALLLGDSALYLCASSSLAGGPSQEIQYFGPGTRLLVL.

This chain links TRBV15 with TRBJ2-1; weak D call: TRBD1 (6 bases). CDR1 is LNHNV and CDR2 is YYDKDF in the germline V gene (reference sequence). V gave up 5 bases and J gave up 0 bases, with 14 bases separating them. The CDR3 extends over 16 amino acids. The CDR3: CATSPTGTPSYNEQFF. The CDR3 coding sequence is TGTGCCACCAGCCCTACCGGGACACCCTCCTACAATGAGCAGTTCTTC.

The CDR3 loop is CASSPSGETYEQYF. The CDR3 DNA reads TGTGCCAGCTCACCTAGCGGGGAGACCTACGAGCAGTACTTC. The chain carries TRBV18 and TRBJ2-7; 8 nucleotides match TRBD2. J was trimmed by 2 bases and V by 3 bases; bases with no gene match: 3. Germline V CDR1 and CDR2: KGHSH, LQKENI. The CDR3 runs 14 residues.

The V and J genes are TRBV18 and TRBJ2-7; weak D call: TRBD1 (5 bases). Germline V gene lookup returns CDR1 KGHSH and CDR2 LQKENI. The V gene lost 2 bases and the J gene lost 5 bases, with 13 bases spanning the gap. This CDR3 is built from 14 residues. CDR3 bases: TGTGCCAGCTCACCATCAGGGATGTACAACGAGCAGTACTTC. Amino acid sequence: CASSPSGMYNEQYF.

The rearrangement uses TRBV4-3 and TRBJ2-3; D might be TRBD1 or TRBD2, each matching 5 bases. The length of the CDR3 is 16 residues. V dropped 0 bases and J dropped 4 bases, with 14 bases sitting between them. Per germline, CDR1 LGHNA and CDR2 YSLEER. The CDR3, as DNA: TGCGCCAGCAGCCAAGACGGGGACGGAACCGCAGATACGCAGTATTTT. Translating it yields CASSQDGDGTADTQYF.

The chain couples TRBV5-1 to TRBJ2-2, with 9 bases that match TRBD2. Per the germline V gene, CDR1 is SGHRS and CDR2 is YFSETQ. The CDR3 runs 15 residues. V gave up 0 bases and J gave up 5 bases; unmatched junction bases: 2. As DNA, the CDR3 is TGCGCCAGCAGCTTGGCTAGCGGGAAAACCGGGGAGCTGTTTTTT. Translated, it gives CASSLASGKTGELFF.

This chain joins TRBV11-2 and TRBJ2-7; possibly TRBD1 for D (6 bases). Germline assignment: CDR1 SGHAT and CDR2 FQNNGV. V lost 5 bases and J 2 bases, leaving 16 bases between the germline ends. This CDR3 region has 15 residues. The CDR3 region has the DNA TGTGCCAGCAGCCTAGCAGACGCAGGGGCCTACGAGCAGTACTTC. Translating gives CASSLADAGAYEQYF.

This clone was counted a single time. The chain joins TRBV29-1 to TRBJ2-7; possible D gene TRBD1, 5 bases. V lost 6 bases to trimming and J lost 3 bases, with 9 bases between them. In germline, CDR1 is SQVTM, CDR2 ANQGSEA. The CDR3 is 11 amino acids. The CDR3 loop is CSVTADYEQYF. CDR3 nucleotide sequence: TGCAGCGTGACAGCAGACTACGAGCAGTACTTC.

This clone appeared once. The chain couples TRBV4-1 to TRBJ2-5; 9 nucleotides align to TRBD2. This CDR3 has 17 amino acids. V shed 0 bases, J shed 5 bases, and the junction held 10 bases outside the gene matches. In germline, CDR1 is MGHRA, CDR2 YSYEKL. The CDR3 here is CASSQEEGGSGRETQYF. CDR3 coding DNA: TGCGCCAGCAGCCAAGAGGAAGGCGGGAGCGGGAGGGAGACCCAGTACTTC.

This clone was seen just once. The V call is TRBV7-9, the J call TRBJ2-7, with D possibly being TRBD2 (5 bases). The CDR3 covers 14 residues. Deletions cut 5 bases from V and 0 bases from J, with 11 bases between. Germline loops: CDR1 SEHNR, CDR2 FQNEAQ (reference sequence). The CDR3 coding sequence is TGTGCCAGCAGCGGCACTAGATCCTCCTACGAGCAGTACTTC. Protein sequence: CASSGTRSSYEQYF.

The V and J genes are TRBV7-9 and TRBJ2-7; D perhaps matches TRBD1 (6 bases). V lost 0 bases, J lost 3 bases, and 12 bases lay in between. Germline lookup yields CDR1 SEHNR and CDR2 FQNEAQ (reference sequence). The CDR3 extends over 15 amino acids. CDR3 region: CASSLARDINYEQYF. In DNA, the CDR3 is TGTGCCAGCAGCTTAGCCCGGGACATCAACTACGAGCAGTACTTC.